This T cell receptor beta chain was sequenced for a study of circulating and synovial CD4+ cells in juvenile arthritis (TCRdb year 2014). Turning to the overall study: TCRbeta CDR3 repertoires of circulating HLA-DR+ CD4 T cells, bulk blood CD4 T cells and synovial CD4 T cells were compared within each patient. Repertoire sequencing was performed with the aim of confirming enrichment of synovial clonotypes in a circulating synovial-like CD4 T cell subset. What the study reported, not specific to this receptor: The difference between circulating pathogenic-like lymphocytes and bulk blood T cells was not detected by traditional Vbeta family usage analysis. Because T cell genome counts in CPL samples and bulk blood CD4 samples differed by at least an order of magnitude, sample-size effects were addressed. Because overlap with synovium rose as sequencing depth increased, the measured fractions of shared clonotypes likely underestimated the overlap of the full repertoire. Synovial and circulating pathogenic-like lymphocyte repertoires were less diverse than bulk blood CD4 repertoires, and some CPL samples were as oligoclonal as synovium. Circulating pathogenic-like lymphocytes clustered together with synovial T cells, and compared with bulk blood, the circulating pathogenic-like lymphocytes shared a substantially higher fraction of CDR3 sequences with synovium.

Compared with germline, V lacks 0 bases and J lacks 5 bases; bases without a gene match: 2. The germline V gene specifies SGHTA as CDR1 and FQGNSA as CDR2. There are 14 amino acids in the CDR3, from cysteine to phenylalanine inclusive. Just CDR3 DNA is preserved here, 42 bases in frame from base 1. Concerning this clone: No cognate antigen has been identified for it. The sample holds no much larger clone one base away, and base qualities are not on file.

The sequenced samples came from patients who had active juvenile idiopathic arthritis. Right after thawing, the cells went straight into sorting, and Live/Dead Fixable Near-IR Stain was used to exclude dead cells. The library was made by the immunoSEQ multiplex PCR assay. An external provider performed TCRbeta CDR3 sequencing as a commercial service. Turning to the authors' computational methods: Productive nucleotide sequences and amino acid sequences obtained through in silico translation were used in the analyses. Diversity was quantified by Renyi entropy over a range of alpha values, with sample size equalised by taking the median of 200 repeated subsamples. Pairwise repertoire distance was calculated as one minus the Chao-modified Jaccard index, correcting for under-sampling, and used for clustering. Frequency-weighted overlap with synovial clonotypes was calculated over 200 sample sizes with 200 draws without replacement at each size, and the overlap was reported at the size of the smaller sample. TCRdb took over this immuneACCESS table, retaining in-frame rearrangements with V and J assigned. Such tables are incomplete; in checked studies, under half of the missing clones stem from an unresolved V gene, and the remainder is unexplained. The V and J calls and clone size are taken from that table; D and trimming were inferred from the DNA. For this sample the table gives some 35,000 clones, of which 95% to 96% were detected only once. About 0.19% of the sample comes from the top ten.

Sequencing was done on a sample of CD4+ T cells from blood. The sequence links TRBV7-2 to TRBJ2-5, with 8 middle bases fitting TRBD2. The sequence derives from a human donor with juvenile idiopathic arthritis. The CDR3 region has the sequence CASSLARGDETQYF. The nucleotide sequence is given as TGTGCCAGCAGCTTAGCGCGGGGGGATGAGACCCAGTACTTC.